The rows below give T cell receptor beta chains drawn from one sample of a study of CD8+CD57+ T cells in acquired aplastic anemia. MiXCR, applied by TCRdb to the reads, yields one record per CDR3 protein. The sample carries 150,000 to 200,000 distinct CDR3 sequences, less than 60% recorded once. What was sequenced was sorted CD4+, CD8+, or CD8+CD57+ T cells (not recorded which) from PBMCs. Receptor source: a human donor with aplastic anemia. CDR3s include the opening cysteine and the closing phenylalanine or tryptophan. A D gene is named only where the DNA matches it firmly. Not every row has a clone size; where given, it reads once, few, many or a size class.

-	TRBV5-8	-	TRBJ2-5	CASSLREETQYF	TGTGCCAGCAGCTTGAGGGAAGAGACCCAGTACTTC
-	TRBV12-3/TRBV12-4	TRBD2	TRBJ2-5	CASSSSGGQETQYF	TGTGCCAGCAGCTCGTCGGGGGGGCAAGAGACCCAGTACTTC
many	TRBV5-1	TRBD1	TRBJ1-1	CASSTTGGGGRTEAFF	TGCGCCAGCAGCACGACAGGGGGCGGCGGACGCACTGAAGCTTTCTTT
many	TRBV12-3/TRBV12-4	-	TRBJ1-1	CASSLRHMTAEAFF	TGTGCCAGCAGTTTAAGACATATGACTGCTGAAGCTTTCTTT
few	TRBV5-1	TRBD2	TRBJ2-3	CASSYNEGLAGFPSTDTQYF	TGCGCCAGCAGTTATAATGAAGGACTAGCGGGATTTCCTAGCACAGATACGCAGTATTTT
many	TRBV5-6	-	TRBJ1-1	CASSYSTQRGTEAFF	TGTGCCAGCAGCTATTCGACCCAGCGGGGCACTGAAGCTTTCTTT
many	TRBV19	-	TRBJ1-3	CASSIGGPGNTIYF	TGTGCCAGTAGTATTGGGGGGCCTGGAAACACCATATATTTT
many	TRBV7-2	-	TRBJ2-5	CASSLGGTVKETQYF	TGTGCCAGCAGCTTAGGGGGCACAGTCAAAGAGACCCAGTACTTC
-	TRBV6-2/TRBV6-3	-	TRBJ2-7	CASSYEVGQRTYEQYF	TGTGCCAGCAGTTACGAGGTCGGACAGCGAACTTACGAGCAGTACTTC
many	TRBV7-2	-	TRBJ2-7	CASTLRRGSEQYF	TGTGCCAGCACCTTGCGGCGAGGGAGCGAGCAGTACTTC
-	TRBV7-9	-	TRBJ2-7	CASRQGGSSYEQYF	TGTGCCAGCAGGCAAGGGGGGAGCTCCTACGAGCAGTACTTC
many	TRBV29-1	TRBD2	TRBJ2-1	CSVDGRLAGGTNEQFF	TGCAGCGTTGACGGTCGGCTAGCGGGGGGGACTAATGAGCAGTTCTTC
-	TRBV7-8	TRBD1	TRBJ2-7	CASSGDSTYEQYF	TGTGCCAGCAGTGGGGACAGCACCTACGAGCAGTACTTC
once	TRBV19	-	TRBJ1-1	CASRGGAEAFF	TGTGCCAGTAGGGGGGGGGCTGAAGCTTTCTTT
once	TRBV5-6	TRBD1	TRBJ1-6	CASNRQGGSPLHF	TGTGCCAGCAACCGACAGGGTGGATCACCCCTCCACTTT
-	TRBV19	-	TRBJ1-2	CASSGHIGQADYGYTF	TGTGCCAGTAGTGGCCATATCGGGCAGGCCGACTATGGCTACACCTTC
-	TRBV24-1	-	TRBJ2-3	CATSGGTDTQYF	TGTGCCACCAGTGGGGGCACAGATACGCAGTATTTT
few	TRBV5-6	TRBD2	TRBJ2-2	CASSPLAGGNTGELFF	TGTGCCAGCAGCCCATTAGCGGGGGGAAACACCGGGGAGCTGTTTTTT
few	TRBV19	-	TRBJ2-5	CASSAGTRGETQYF	TGTGCCAGTAGTGCTGGAACCCGGGGGGAGACCCAGTACTTC
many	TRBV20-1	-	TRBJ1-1	CSAFRDGLNTEAFF	TGCAGTGCTTTCCGGGACGGACTGAACACTGAAGCTTTCTTT
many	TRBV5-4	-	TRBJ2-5	CASRPRQAQETQYF	TGTGCCAGCAGACCTAGACAGGCGCAAGAGACCCAGTACTTC
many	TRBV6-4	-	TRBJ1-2	CASQGTLSRHGYTF	TGTGCCAGCCAGGGGACATTATCTCGGCATGGCTACACCTTC